This TCR beta chain was sequenced for a study of cytomegalovirus exposure and HLA in healthy donors. Whole-study context: In terms of ancestry, the Caucasian-associated cluster contained more than 65% of the roughly 400 genotyped donors. Study results and limitations: An analysis that came later showed most CMV-associated TCR beta chains appearing HLA-restricted. In vitro confirmation showed three CMV-associated chains to be CMV antigen specific.

The PCR had 60 Vbeta and 13 Jbeta primers. Sequencing was performed with immunoSEQ multiplex PCR; in TCRdb, only in-frame clones are kept and a portion is missing. The table includes about 180,000 clones, about 73% detected once. The CDR3 runs 15 residues. The ends lost 3 bases at V and 6 bases at J; junction bases unmatched: 7. CDR1 KGHSH and CDR2 LQKENI come from the germline V gene. Of note for this clone: Its antigen is unidentified.

The sequence was collected from a woman in her fifties or sixties in good health and CMV-seropositive. The chain recombines TRBV18 with TRBJ2-3; TRBD2 agrees at 9 bases. The sequencing sample was made of PBMCs. The CDR3 sequence is CASSPRGGSADTQYF. The CDR3 coding sequence is TGTGCCAGCTCACCGCGGGGGGGCTCGGCTGATACGCAGTATTTT.